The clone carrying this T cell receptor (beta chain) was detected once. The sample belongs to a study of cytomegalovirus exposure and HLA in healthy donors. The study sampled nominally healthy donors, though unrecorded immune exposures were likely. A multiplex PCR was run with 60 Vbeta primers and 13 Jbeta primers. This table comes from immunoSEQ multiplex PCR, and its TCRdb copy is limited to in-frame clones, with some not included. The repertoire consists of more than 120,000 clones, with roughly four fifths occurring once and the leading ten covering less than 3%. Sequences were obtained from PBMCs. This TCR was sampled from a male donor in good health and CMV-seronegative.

CDR3 DNA: TGTGCCAGCAGCGATAAGAGTCCAGGGGGCGCTGGAAACACCATATATTTT. Translating it yields CASSDKSPGGAGNTIYF. The chain employs TRBV14 and TRBJ1-3; 8 positions agree with TRBD1. CDR1 is SGHDN, CDR2 FVKESK, per germline. The CDR3 contains 17 residues. Losses at the gene ends were 5 bases for V and 2 bases for J; bases not matched to a gene: 11.